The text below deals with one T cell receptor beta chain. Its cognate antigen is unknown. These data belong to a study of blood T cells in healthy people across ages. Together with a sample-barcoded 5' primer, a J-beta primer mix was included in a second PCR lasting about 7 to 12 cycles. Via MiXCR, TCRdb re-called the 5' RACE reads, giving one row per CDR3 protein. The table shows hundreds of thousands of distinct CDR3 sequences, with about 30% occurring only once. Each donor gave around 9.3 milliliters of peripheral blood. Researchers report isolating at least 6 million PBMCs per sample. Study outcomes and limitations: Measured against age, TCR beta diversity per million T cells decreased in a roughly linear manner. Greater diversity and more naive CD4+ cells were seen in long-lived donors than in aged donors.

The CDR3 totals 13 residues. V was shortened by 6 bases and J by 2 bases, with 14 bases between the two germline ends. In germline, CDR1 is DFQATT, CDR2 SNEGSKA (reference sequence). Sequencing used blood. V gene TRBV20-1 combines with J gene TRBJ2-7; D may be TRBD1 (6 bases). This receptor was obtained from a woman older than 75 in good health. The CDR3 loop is CSALPGQTYEQYF. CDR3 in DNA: TGCAGTGCCCTACCGGGACAAACCTACGAGCAGTACTTC.